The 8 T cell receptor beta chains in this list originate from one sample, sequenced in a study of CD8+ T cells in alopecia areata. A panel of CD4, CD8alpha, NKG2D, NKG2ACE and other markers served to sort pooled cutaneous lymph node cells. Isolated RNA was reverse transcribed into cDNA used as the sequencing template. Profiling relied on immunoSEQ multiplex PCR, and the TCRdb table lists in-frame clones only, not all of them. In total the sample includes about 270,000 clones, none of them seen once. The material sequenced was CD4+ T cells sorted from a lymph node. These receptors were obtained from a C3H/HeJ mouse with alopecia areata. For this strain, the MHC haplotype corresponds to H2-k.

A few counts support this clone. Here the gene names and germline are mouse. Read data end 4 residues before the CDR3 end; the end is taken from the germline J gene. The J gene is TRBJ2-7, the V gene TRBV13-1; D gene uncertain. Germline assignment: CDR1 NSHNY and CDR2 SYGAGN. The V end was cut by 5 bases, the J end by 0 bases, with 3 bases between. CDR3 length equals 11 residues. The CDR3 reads CASRHSYEQYF. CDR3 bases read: TGTGCCAGCAGACACTCCTAT.

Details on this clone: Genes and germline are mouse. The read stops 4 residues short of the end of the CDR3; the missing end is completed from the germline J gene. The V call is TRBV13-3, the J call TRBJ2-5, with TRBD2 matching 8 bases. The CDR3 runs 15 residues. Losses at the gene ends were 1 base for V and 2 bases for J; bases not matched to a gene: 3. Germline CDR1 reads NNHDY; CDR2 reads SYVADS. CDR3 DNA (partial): TGTGCCAGCAGTGATCTGGGGGGCGGCCAAGAC. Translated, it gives CASSDLGGGQD. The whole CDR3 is CASSDLGGGQDTQYF.

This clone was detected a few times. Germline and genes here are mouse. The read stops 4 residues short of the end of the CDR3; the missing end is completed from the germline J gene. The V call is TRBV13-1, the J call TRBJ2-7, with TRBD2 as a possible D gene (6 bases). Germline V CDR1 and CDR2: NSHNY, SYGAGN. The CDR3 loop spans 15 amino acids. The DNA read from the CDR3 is TGTGCCAGCAGTGATGCAGCGCTGGGGTCTTAT. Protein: CASSDAALGSY. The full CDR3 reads CASSDAALGSYEQYF.

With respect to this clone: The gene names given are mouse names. CDR3 loop: CASSQVQGGYAEQFF. The DNA read from the CDR3 is TGTGCCAGCAGCCAAGTTCAGGGGGGCTATGCT. The chain has TRBV5 and TRBJ2-1, with TRBD1 as a possible D gene (7 bases). The read finishes 4 residues shy of the CDR3 end, and the germline J gene is used to complete it. Germline assignment: CDR1 LGHNA and CDR2 YNLKQL (reference sequence). Trimming removed 1 base from V and 3 bases from J, with 10 bases in between. This CDR3 contains 15 residues.

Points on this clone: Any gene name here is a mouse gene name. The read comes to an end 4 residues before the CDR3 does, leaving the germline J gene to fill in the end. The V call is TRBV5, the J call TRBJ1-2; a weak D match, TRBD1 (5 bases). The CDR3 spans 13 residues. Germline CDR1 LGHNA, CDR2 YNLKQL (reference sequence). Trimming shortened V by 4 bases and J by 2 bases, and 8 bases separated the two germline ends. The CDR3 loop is CASSPRQNSDYTF. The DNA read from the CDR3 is TGTGCCAGCAGCCCTCGACAGAACTCC.

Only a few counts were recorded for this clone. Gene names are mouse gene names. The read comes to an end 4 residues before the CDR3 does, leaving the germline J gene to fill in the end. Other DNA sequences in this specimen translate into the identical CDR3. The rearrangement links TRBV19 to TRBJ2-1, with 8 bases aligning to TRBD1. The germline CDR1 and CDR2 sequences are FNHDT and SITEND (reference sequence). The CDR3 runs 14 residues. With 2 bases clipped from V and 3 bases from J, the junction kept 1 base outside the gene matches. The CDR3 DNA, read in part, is TGTGCCAGCAGTATCGGACAGGGCTATGCT. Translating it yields CASSIGQGYA. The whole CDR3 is CASSIGQGYAEQFF.

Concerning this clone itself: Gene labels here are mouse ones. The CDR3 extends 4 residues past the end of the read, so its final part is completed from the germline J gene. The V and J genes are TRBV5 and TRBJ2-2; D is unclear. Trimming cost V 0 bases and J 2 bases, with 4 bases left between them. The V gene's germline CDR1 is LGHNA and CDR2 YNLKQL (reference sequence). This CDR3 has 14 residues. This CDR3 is CASSQEQNTGQLYF. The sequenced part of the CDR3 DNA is TGTGCCAGCAGCCAAGAACAGAACACCGGG.

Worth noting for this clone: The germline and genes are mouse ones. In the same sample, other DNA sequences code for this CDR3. The CDR3 bases that were read are TGTGCCAGCAGTGATAGGGACAACTATAATTCGCCC. Translating gives CASSDRDNYNSP. The CDR3 in its entirety is CASSDRDNYNSPLYF. The chain recombines TRBV13-3 with TRBJ1-6, with D possibly TRBD1 on 6 matching bases. The CDR3 end is not reached by the read, which stops 3 residues before it; the germline J gene fills it in. TRBJ1-6 is an ORF for which the function is uncertain. Germline lookup yields CDR1 NNHDY and CDR2 SYVADS. The CDR3 loop spans 15 amino acids. Between the trimmed V and J ends, which lost 1 base and 3 bases, there was a span of 8 bases.